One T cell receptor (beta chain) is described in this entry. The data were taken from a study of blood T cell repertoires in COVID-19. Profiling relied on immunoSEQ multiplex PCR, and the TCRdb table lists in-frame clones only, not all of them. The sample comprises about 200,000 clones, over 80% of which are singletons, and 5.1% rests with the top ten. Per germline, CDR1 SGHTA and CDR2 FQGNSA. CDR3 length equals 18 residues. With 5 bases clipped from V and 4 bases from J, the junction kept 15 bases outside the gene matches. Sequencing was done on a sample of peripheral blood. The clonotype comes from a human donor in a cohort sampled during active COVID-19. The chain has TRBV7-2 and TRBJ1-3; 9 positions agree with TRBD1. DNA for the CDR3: TGTGCCAGCAGCACTACCACCGGGACAGGGCGTGGGGGAAACACCATATATTTT. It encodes CASSTTTGTGRGGNTIYF.